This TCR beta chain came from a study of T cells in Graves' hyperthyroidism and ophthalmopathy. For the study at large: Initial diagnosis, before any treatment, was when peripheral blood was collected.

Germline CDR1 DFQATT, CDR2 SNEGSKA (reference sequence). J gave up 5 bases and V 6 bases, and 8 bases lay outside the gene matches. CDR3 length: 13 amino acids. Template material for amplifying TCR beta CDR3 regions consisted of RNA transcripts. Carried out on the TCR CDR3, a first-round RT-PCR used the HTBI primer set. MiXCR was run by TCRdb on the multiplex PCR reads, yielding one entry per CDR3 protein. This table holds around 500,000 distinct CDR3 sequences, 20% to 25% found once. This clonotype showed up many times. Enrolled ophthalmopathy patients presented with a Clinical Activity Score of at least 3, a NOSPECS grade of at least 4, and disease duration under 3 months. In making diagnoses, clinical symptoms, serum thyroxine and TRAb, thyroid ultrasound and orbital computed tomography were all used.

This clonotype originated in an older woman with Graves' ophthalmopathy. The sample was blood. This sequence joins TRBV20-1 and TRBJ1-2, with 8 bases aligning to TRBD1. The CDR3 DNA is TGCAGTGCCGTGGACAGGGAGTGGTATGGCTACACCTTC. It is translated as CSAVDREWYGYTF.